This T cell receptor (beta chain) was observed in a study of blood T cell repertoires in COVID-19. In the original workflow: The authors estimated nucleated cell counts from reference gene primer amplification. Sequenced by immunoSEQ multiplex PCR; TCRdb stores in-frame clones only, minus some. The D gene and trimming were derived from the DNA, and the V and J assignments and clone size from that table. The repertoire holds over 600,000 clones, with just under 90% as singletons. This CDR3 region has 16 residues. Germline V gene sequence: CDR1 KGHSH, CDR2 LQKENI. V lost 0 bases, J lost 6 bases, and 8 bases stayed unmatched.

This TCR came from a woman aged 18-29 years with acute or convalescent COVID-19. V usage is TRBV18 and J usage is TRBJ1-2; 9 bases match TRBD1. The sequenced sample was peripheral blood. The CDR3 DNA follows: TGTGCCAGCTCACCACCTTATTCCGGGACAGGGCATGGCTACACCTTC. This encodes CASSPPYSGTGHGYTF.